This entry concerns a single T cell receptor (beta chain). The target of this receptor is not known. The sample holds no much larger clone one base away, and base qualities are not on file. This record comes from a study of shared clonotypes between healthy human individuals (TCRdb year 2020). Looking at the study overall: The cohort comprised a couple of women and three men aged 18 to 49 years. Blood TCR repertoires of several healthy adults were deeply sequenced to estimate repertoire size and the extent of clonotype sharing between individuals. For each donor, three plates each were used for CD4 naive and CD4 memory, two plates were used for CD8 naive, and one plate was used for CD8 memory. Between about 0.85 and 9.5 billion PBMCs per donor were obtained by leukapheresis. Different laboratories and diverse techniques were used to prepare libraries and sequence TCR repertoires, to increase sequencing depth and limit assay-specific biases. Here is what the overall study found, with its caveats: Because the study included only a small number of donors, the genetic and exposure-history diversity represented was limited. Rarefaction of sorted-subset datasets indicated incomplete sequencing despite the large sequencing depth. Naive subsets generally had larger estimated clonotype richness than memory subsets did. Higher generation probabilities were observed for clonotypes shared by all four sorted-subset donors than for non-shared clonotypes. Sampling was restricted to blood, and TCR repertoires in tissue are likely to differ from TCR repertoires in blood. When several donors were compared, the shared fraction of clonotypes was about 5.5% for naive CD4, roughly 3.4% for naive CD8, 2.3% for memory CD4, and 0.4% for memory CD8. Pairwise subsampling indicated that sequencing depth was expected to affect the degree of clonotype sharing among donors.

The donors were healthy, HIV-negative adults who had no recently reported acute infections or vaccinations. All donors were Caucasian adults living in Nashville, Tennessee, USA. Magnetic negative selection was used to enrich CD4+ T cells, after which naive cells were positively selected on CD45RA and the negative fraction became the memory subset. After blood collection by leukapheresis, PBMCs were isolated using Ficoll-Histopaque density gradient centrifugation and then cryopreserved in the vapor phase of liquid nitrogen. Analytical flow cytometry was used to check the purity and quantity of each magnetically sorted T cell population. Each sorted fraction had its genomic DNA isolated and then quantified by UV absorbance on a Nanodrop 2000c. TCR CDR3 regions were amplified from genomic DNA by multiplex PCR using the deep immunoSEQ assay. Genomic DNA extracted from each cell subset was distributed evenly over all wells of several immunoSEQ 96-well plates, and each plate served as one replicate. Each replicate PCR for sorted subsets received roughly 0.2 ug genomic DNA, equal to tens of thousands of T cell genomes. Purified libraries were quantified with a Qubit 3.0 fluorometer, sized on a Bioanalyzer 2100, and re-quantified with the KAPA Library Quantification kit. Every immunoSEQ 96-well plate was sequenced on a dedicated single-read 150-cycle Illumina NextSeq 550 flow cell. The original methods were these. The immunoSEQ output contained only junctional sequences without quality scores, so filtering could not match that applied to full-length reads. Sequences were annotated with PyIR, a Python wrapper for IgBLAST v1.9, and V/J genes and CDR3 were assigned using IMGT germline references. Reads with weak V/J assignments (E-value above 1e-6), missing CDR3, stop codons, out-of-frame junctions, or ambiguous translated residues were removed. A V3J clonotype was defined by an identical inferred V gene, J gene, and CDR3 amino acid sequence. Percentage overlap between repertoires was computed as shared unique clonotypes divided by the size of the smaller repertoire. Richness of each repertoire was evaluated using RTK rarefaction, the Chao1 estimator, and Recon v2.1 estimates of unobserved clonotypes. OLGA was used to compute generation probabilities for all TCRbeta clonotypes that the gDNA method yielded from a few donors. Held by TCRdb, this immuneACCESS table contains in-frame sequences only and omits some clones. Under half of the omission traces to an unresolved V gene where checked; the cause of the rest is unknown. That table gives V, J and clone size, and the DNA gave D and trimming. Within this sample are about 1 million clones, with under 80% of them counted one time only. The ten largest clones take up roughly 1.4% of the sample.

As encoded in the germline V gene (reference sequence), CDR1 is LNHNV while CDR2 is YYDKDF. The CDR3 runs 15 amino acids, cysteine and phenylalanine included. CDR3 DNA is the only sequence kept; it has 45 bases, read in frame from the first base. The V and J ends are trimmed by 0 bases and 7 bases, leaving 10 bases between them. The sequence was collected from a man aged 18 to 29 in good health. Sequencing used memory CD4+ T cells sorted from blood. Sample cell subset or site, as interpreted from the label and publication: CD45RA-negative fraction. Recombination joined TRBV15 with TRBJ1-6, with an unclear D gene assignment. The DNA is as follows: TGTGCCACCAGCAGAGATGGGCCTGTAAATTCACCCCTCCACTTT. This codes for CATSRDGPVNSPLHF.